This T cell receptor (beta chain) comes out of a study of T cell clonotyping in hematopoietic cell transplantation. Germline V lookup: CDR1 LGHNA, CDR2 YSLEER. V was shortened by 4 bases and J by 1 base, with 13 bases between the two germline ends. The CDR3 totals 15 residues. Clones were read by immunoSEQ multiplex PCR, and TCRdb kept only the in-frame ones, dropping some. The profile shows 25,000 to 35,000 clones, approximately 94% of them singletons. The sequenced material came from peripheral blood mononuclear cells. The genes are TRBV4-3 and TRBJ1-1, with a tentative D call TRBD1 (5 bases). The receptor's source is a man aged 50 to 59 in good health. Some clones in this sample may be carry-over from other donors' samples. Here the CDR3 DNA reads TGCGCCAGCAGCCCAGACAGAGCAACGAACACTGAAGCTTTCTTT. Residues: CASSPDRATNTEAFF.